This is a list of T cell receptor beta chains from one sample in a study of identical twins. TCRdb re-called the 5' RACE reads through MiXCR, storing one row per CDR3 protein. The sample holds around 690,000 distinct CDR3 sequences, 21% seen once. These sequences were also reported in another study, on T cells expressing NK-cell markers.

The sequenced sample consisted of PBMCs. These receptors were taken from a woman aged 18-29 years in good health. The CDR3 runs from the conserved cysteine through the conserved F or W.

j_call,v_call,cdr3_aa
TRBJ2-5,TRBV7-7,CASSLDNVVGETQYF
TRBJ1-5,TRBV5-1,CASSLGADRSQPQHF
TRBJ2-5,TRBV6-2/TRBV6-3,CASSPGLAGRSETQYF
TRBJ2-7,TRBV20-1,CSARETSGGLYEQYF
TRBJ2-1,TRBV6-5,CASSYSRNPYNEQFF
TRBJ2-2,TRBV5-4,CASSSGTPSNGELFF
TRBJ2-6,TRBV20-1,CSARPRLAGVRGANVLTF
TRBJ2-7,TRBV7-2,CASSFWWLIFEQYF
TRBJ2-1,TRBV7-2,CATSPGLAANNEQFF
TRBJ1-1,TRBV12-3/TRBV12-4,CASSLWRTEAFF
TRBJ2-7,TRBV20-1,CSARLAGVAYEQYF
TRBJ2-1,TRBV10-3,CAISESTGQMYNEQFF
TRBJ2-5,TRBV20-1,CSATWETQYF
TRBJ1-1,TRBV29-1,CSAASRQEAFF
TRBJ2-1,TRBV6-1,CASSLRLAAYNEQFF
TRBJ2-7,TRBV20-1,CSASSSGRRYEQYF
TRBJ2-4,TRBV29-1,CSSQTRQDGVQYF
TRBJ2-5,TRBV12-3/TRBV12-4,CASSPMSPGTSSAQYF
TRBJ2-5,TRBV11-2,CASSLGTGVETQYF
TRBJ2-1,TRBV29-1,CSVAPDGENEQFF
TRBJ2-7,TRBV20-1,CSAGLRHARGTLSYEQYF
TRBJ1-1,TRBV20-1,CSAAWGLNTEAFF
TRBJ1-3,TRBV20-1,CSAPDMTASSGNTIYF
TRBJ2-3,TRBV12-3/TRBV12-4,CASSSPTDRAGAGTDTQYF
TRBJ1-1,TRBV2,CAGTGAGANTEAFF